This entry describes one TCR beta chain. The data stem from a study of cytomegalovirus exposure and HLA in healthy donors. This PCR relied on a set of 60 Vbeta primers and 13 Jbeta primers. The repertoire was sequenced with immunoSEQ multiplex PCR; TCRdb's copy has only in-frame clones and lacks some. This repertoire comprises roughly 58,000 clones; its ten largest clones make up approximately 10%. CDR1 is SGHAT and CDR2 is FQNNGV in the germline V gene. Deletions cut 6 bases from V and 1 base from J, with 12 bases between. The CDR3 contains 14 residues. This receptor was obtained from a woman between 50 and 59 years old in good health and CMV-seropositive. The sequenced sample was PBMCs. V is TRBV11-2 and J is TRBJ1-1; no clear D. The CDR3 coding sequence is TGTGCCAGCAGAGAGCTCAGGCGGAACACTGAAGCTTTCTTT. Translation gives CASRELRRNTEAFF. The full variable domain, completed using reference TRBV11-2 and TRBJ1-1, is EAGVAQSPRYKIIEKRQSVAFWCNPISGHATLYWYQQILGQGPKLLIQFQNNGVVDDSQLPKDRFSAERLKGVDSTLKIQPAKLEDSAVYLCASRELRRNTEAFFGQGTRLTVV.